This T cell receptor beta chain was recovered during a study of response to subunit inactivated influenza vaccine. The germline V gene has CDR1 SGHAT and CDR2 FQNNGV. The V gene end was trimmed by 1 base and the J gene end by 4 bases; junction bases not matched to a gene: 11. This CDR3 has 18 amino acids. TCRdb re-derived calls from the RT-PCR reads in MiXCR, one entry per CDR3 protein. This table has about 540,000 distinct CDR3 sequences, roughly 25% appearing once. This same sample was also taken into another study, of T cells expressing NK-cell markers. That study reports: The authors generated TCR beta cDNA through 5'RACE template switching with UMIs. Dominant NKG2C+ clonotypes were found to form about 1.0-7.5% of CD8+ T cells in a handful of donors.

The TCR sequence derives from a man aged 50 to 59 who received an inactivated influenza vaccine. J is TRBJ2-5 and V is TRBV11-2, with 11 positions matching TRBD2. The sample consisted of CD4+ T cells sorted from PBMCs, taken roughly 12 days after vaccination. The CDR3 coding sequence is TGTGCCAGCAGCTTAGGGTTGCTAGCGGGAGGTCGGGGAGAGACCCAGTACTTC. Encoded protein: CASSLGLLAGGRGETQYF.